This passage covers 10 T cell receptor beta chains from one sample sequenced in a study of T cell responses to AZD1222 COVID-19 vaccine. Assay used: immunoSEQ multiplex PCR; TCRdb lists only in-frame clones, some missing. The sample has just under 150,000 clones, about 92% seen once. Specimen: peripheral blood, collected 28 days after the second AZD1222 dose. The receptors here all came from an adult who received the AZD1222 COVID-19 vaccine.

The CDR3 protein is CASSSDSSSYNEQFF. Written as DNA, the CDR3 is TGTGCCAGCAGCTCGGACTCAAGCTCCTACAATGAGCAGTTCTTC. The chain uses TRBV7-3 and TRBJ2-1; D possibly corresponds to TRBD2 (5 bases). Germline V gene data show CDR1 as SGHTA and CDR2 as FQGTGA. This CDR3 spans 15 amino acids. V was pared by 4 bases and J by 0 bases, with 10 bases between.

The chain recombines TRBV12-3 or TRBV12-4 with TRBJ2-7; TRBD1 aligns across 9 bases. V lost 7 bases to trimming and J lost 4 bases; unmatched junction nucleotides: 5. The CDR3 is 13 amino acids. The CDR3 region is CASTRDRDYEQYF. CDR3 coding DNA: TGTGCCAGCACCCGGGACAGGGATTACGAGCAGTACTTC.

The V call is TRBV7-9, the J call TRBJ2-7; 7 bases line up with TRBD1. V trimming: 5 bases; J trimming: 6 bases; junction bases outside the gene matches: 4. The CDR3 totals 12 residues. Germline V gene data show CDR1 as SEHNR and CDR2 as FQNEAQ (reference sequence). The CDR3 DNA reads TGTGCCAGCAGCCGGACAGGTCCCGAGCAGTACTTC. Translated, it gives CASSRTGPEQYF. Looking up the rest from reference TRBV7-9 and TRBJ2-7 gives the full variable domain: DTGVSQNPRHKITKRGQNVTFRCDPISEHNRLYWYRQTLGQGPEFLTYFQNEAQLEKSRLLSDRFSAERPKGSFSTLEIQRTEQGDSAMYLCASSRTGPEQYFGPGTRLTVT.

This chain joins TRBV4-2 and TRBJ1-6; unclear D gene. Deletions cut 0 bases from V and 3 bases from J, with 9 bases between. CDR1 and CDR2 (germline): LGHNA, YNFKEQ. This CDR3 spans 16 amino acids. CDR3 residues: CASSQDSQSYNSPLHF. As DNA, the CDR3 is TGTGCCAGCAGCCAAGACTCCCAGAGCTATAATTCACCCCTCCACTTT.

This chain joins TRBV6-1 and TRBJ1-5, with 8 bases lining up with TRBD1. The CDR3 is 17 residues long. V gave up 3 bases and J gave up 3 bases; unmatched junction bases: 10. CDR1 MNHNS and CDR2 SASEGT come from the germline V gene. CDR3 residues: CASSDRTGRGTNQPQHF. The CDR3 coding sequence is TGTGCCAGCAGTGATCGGACAGGGCGTGGAACCAATCAGCCCCAGCATTTT.

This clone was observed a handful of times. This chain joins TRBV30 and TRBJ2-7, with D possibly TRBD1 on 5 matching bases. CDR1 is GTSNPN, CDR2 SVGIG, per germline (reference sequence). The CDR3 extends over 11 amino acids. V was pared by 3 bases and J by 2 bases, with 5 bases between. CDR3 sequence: CAWRGPYEQYF. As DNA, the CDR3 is TGTGCCTGGAGGGGGCCCTACGAGCAGTACTTC.

CDR3 region: CASSPRRTGAEQYF. The CDR3 nucleotides are TGTGCCAGCAGTCCGCGCCGGACAGGCGCCGAGCAGTACTTC. This chain links TRBV27 with TRBJ2-7; 7 nucleotides agree with TRBD1. V was clipped by 5 bases and J by 6 bases; unmatched bases: 10. There are 14 residues in the CDR3. Germline V gene sequence: CDR1 MNHEY, CDR2 SMNVEV (reference sequence).

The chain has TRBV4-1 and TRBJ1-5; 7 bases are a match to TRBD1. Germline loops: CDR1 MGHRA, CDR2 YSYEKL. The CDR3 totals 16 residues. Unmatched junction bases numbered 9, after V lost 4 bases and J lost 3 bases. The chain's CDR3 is CASSPGTAMPNQPQHF. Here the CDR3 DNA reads TGCGCCAGCAGCCCCGGGACAGCGATGCCCAATCAGCCCCAGCATTTT.

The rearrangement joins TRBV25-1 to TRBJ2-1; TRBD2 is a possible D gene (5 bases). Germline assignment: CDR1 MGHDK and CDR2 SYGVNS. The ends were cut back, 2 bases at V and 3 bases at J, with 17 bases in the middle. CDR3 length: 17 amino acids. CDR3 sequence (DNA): TGTGCCAGCAGTGAAGTAGGAGCGGTAAGATTCTACAATGAGCAGTTCTTC. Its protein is CASSEVGAVRFYNEQFF.

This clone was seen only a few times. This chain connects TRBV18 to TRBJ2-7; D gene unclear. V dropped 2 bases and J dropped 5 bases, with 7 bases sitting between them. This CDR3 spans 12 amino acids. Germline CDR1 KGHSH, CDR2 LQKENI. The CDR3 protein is CASSPMGHEQYF. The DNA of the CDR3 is TGTGCCAGCTCACCAATGGGCCACGAGCAGTACTTC. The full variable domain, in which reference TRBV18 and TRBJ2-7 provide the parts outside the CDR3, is NAGVMQNPRHLVRRRGQEARLRCSPMKGHSHVYWYRQLPEEGLKFMVYLQKENIIDESGMPKERFSAEFPKEGPSILRIQQVVRGDSAAYFCASSPMGHEQYFGPGTRLTVT.